The clone carrying this T cell receptor beta chain was seen at least ten times. The CDR3 length is 15 residues. V lost 3 bases to trimming and J lost 5 bases, with 15 bases between them. Germline CDR1 SGHVS, CDR2 FQNEAQ. TCRdb processed the reads anew with MiXCR; each CDR3 protein has one entry. This table has 70,000 to 75,000 distinct CDR3 sequences, under 5% appearing once. This sample is part of a study of T cell repertoires in cytomegalovirus infection. Specimen: PBMCs. The chain employs TRBV7-8 and TRBJ2-3; D possibly corresponds to TRBD1 (5 bases). The source of this sequence is a human donor in good health (CMV status not recorded). Some clones in this sample may be carry-over from other donors' samples. CDR3 DNA: TGTGCCAGCAGCTTGGTAGGGGTCGATGGAGATACGCAGTATTTT. Protein product: CASSLVGVDGDTQYF.